These T cell receptor beta chains were read from a single sample in a study of breast tumors, draining lymph nodes, adjacent tissues. TCRdb independently ran MiXCR on the multiplex PCR reads; one entry per CDR3 protein. This sample has more than 200,000 distinct CDR3 sequences; less than 40% occur once, and the top ten carry 1.4%. The sample taken for sequencing was axillary lymph node tissue. Source of these receptors: a female donor with breast cancer. Some clones in this sample may be carry-over from other donors' samples. The CDR3 runs from the conserved cysteine through the conserved F or W. The order of the fields is clone size, D gene, J gene, V gene, CDR3 protein, CDR3 DNA. The D gene is left open where the match is weak. Clone size is stated in some rows and not others, as once, few, many or a class when expanded.

NA | TRBD2 | TRBJ2-3 | TRBV3-1 | CPSSQDIGLAGGGTDTQYF | TGTCCCAGCAGCCAAGATATCGGACTAGCGGGAGGTGGGACAGATACGCAGTATTTT
many | TRBD1 | TRBJ1-2 | TRBV19 | CASGTGGNGYTF | TGTGCCAGCGGGACAGGGGGCAATGGCTACACCTTC
many | TRBD2 | TRBJ2-7 | TRBV5-1 | CASSFRSGSSYEQYF | TGCGCCAGCAGCTTCCGGAGCGGGAGTTCTTACGAGCAGTACTTC
many | NA | TRBJ1-5 | TRBV2 | CASSGDNRNQPQHF | TGTGCCAGCAGTGGAGACAATCGCAATCAGCCCCAGCATTTT
many | TRBD2 | TRBJ2-3 | TRBV20-1 | CSARDFLASGSTDTQYF | TGCAGTGCTAGAGATTTCTTGGCTAGCGGGAGCACAGATACGCAGTATTTT
many | TRBD2 | TRBJ2-2 | TRBV19 | CASRSGGGTGELFF | TGTGCCAGTAGAAGCGGGGGCGGCACCGGGGAGCTGTTTTTT
once | TRBD1 | TRBJ2-1 | TRBV2 | CASSANSGGLYNEQFF | TGTGCCAGCAGTGCAAACTCAGGGGGTCTCTACAATGAGCAGTTCTTC
NA | NA | TRBJ1-1 | TRBV5-4 | CASSIRTQNTEAFF | TGTGCCAGCAGCATTAGGACCCAGAACACTGAAGCTTTCTTT
many | TRBD2 | TRBJ2-1 | TRBV10-3 | CAISSPGTSGKDEQFF | TGTGCCATCAGCTCCCCAGGGACTAGCGGGAAGGATGAGCAGTTCTTC
many | TRBD2 | TRBJ2-7 | TRBV10-3 | CAISEEPAGTHSEQYF | TGTGCCATCAGTGAGGAACCAGCGGGAACCCATTCCGAGCAGTACTTC
many | NA | TRBJ2-1 | TRBV11-3 | CASSLDPRTTNEQFF | TGTGCCAGCAGCTTAGATCCGAGGACAACCAATGAGCAGTTCTTC
NA | NA | TRBJ1-1 | TRBV4-2 | CASSQRSGDNEAFF | TGTGCCAGCAGCCAACGATCAGGGGATAATGAAGCTTTCTTT
NA | TRBD2 | TRBJ2-2 | TRBV27 | CASSWGLAGTGELFF | TGTGCCAGCAGTTGGGGACTAGCCGGGACCGGGGAGCTGTTTTTT
many | TRBD1 | TRBJ1-2 | TRBV30 | CAWIKGAGGGYGYTF | TGTGCCTGGATCAAAGGGGCAGGGGGCGGCTATGGCTACACCTTC
few | TRBD1 | TRBJ2-5 | TRBV6-5 | CASSHSGQVQETQYF | TGTGCCAGCAGTCACTCCGGACAGGTTCAAGAGACCCAGTACTTC
many | NA | TRBJ2-3 | TRBV2 | CASMYGFNTDTQYF | TGTGCCAGCATGTACGGCTTTAACACAGATACGCAGTATTTT
many | NA | TRBJ1-2 | TRBV2 | CASSAGPAYGYTF | TGTGCCAGCAGTGCGGGGCCCGCCTATGGCTACACCTTC
few | NA | TRBJ1-5 | TRBV7-9 | CASSLAFDQPQHF | TGTGCCAGCAGCTTGGCGTTCGATCAGCCCCAGCATTTT
many | TRBD1 | TRBJ1-6 | TRBV20-1 | CSARVPGGLASPLHF | TGCAGTGCTAGAGTGCCAGGGGGCTTGGCTTCACCCCTCCACTTT
NA | TRBD2 | TRBJ2-6 | TRBV7-9 | CASSLRPREEGGRAYVLTF | TGTGCCAGCAGCTTAAGGCCCCGGGAAGAAGGCGGGAGGGCCTACGTCCTGACTTTC
many | TRBD1 | TRBJ2-1 | TRBV18 | CASSPSGQVNEQFF | TGTGCCAGCTCCCCGTCCGGACAGGTCAATGAGCAGTTCTTC
few | TRBD1 | TRBJ1-1 | TRBV14 | CASSHQRGRGHTEAFF | TGTGCCAGCAGCCACCAGAGGGGGCGAGGGCACACTGAAGCTTTCTTT
many | TRBD2 | TRBJ2-3 | TRBV7-9 | CASSFGASGTFTDTQYF | TGTGCCAGCAGCTTCGGAGCTAGCGGGACTTTCACAGATACGCAGTATTTT
NA | NA | TRBJ2-3 | TRBV10-3 | CAISRTSTDTQYF | TGTGCCATCTCCCGTACTAGCACAGATACGCAGTATTTT
NA | TRBD2 | TRBJ2-7 | TRBV7-3 | CASSLERTSKIVSYEQYF | TGTGCCAGCAGCCTGGAACGGACTAGTAAAATAGTGTCCTACGAGCAGTACTTC
NA | NA | TRBJ2-5 | TRBV4-3 | CASSQGLLPGETQYF | TGCGCCAGCAGCCAAGGATTGCTCCCTGGGGAGACCCAATACTTC
NA | NA | TRBJ2-3 | TRBV29-1 | CSVDAPASALYNKQYF | TGCAGCGTTGATGCTCCCGCTAGCGCCCTCTACAATAAGCAGTATTTT
many | TRBD2 | TRBJ2-7 | TRBV2 | CASSQTSRVGEQYF | TGTGCCAGCAGTCAGACTAGCAGGGTGGGTGAGCAGTACTTC
many | NA | TRBJ2-2 | TRBV19 | CASSIGEDGELFF | TGTGCCAGTAGTATTGGGGAGGACGGGGAGCTGTTTTTT
many | NA | TRBJ1-6 | TRBV20-1 | CSARPPMAGGRSPLHF | TGCAGTGCTAGACCCCCCATGGCGGGGGGAAGGTCACCCCTCCACTTT
many | NA | TRBJ2-5 | TRBV28 | CASGDLGETQYF | TGTGCCAGCGGAGACCTAGGGGAGACCCAGTACTTC
many | TRBD2 | TRBJ2-3 | TRBV29-1 | CSVLGLAGGRAITDTQYF | TGCAGCGTATTGGGACTAGCGGGAGGACGGGCCATCACAGATACGCAGTATTTT
NA | TRBD1 | TRBJ1-5 | TRBV27 | CATTDRVIENQPQHF | TGTGCCACCACGGACAGGGTTATTGAGAATCAGCCCCAGCATTTT
NA | NA | TRBJ1-1 | TRBV5-1 | CASSLGSGVTEAFF | TGCGCCAGCAGCTTGGGGTCGGGGGTAACCGAAGCTTTCTTT
many | NA | TRBJ1-5 | TRBV30 | CAWSRGDNQPQHF | TGTGCCTGGAGTCGGGGAGACAATCAGCCCCAGCATTTT
many | NA | TRBJ2-1 | TRBV19 | CASSISGALANEQFF | TGTGCCAGTAGTATCTCGGGCGCCCTAGCAAATGAGCAGTTCTTC
many | NA | TRBJ2-5 | TRBV20-1 | CSARGPRETQYF | TGCAGTGCTAGAGGCCCCCGAGAGACCCAGTACTTC
NA | TRBD1 | TRBJ1-1 | TRBV9 | CASSTTGGGRTEAFF | TGTGCCAGCAGCACAACAGGGGGCGGTCGCACTGAAGCTTTCTTT